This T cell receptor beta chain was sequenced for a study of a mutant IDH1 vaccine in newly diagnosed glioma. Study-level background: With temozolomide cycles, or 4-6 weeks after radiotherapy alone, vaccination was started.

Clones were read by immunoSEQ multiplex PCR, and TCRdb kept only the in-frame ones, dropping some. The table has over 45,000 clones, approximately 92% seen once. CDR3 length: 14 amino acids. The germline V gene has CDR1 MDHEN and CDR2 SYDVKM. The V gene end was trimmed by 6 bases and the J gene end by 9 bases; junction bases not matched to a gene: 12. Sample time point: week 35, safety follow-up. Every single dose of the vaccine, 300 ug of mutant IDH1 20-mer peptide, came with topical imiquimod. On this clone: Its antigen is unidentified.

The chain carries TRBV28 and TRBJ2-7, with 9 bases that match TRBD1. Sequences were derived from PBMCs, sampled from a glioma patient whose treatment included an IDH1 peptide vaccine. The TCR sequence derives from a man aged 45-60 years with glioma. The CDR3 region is CASSQGDRVGGQYF. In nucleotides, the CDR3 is TGTGCCAGCAGCCAAGGGGACAGGGTGGGAGGGCAGTACTTC. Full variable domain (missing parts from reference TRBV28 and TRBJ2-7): DVKVTQSSRYLVKRTGEKVFLECVQDMDHENMFWYRQDPGLGLRLIYFSYDVKMKEKGDIPEGYSVSREKKERFSLILESASTNQTSMYLCASSQGDRVGGQYFGPGTRLTVT.